These 11 T cell receptor beta chains came from one sample sequenced in a study of control samples from healthy donors and cancer patients. Only in-frame clones appear in the TCRdb table, and some are missing; sequencing was by immunoSEQ multiplex PCR. Of 50,000 to 70,000 clones in the sample, 95% to 97% were seen once. Sequencing used blood. These receptors were collected from a woman between 18 and 29 years old in good health.

This clone was counted a single time. V usage is TRBV19 and J usage is TRBJ1-5; perhaps TRBD1 as D (5 bases). The CDR3 extends over 13 amino acids. In germline, CDR1 is LNHDA, CDR2 SQIVND (reference sequence). Trimming left V 5 bases short and J 4 bases short, with 9 bases between. CDR3 DNA: TGTGCCAGTAGTGGGGCTACTAATCAGCCCCAGCATTTT. This gives the protein CASSGATNQPQHF.

The V call is TRBV21-1, the J call TRBJ1-2. TRBV21-1 is labeled a pseudogene. The CDR3 runs 16 residues. The chain's CDR3 is CASTMVGEGKNYGYTF. CDR3 coding DNA: TGTGCCAGTACAATGGTGGGGGAGGGAAAAAATTATGGCTACACCTTC.

This chain links TRBV5-6 with TRBJ1-6, with 10 nucleotides matching TRBD1. This CDR3 comprises 16 residues. Germline assignment: CDR1 SGHDT and CDR2 YYEEEE. Trimming at V came to 1 base and at J to 5 bases, leaving 3 bases not matched to a gene. The CDR3 DNA sequence: TGTGCCAGCAGCTTGAGGACAGGGGGTAATAATTCACCCCTCCACTTT. Translated: CASSLRTGGNNSPLHF.

This chain joins TRBV6-4 and TRBJ2-1; D ambiguous. CDR1 and CDR2 (germline): MRHNA, SNTAGT. Trimming cost V 3 bases and J 0 bases, with 9 bases left between them. This CDR3 spans 15 amino acids. The CDR3: CASSELESSYNEQFF. For the CDR3, the DNA is TGTGCCAGCAGTGAGCTAGAAAGCTCCTACAATGAGCAGTTCTTC.

This clone was picked up one time. This sequence joins TRBV7-2 and TRBJ2-6; unclear D gene. The CDR3 is 15 residues long. V lost 3 bases and J 2 bases, leaving 8 bases between the germline ends. CDR1 and CDR2 from the germline V gene are SGHTA and FQGNSA. CDR3: CASSFQRPGANVLTF. The CDR3 DNA sequence: TGTGCCAGCAGCTTTCAGCGCCCTGGGGCCAACGTCCTGACTTTC.

This chain links TRBV6-1 with TRBJ2-6, with D uncertain. V was cut by 2 bases and J by 0 bases, with 5 bases left in between. Looked up from germline, CDR1 is MNHNS and CDR2 is SASEGT. The CDR3 has 15 amino acids. The CDR3 sequence is CASSEKGSGANVLTF. The CDR3 nucleotides read TGTGCCAGCAGTGAAAAGGGCTCTGGGGCCAACGTCCTGACTTTC.

This sequence joins TRBV3-1 (or the pseudogene TRBV3-2) and TRBJ2-5; no clear D gene. Germline assignment: CDR1 LGHDT and CDR2 YNNKEL (reference sequence). Trimming left V 8 bases short and J 7 bases short, with 20 bases between. CDR3 length: 14 residues. The CDR3 DNA follows: TGTGCCAGCGGGTTCGACGGGCCGAAAGGGACCCAGTACTTC. Protein: CASGFDGPKGTQYF.

The J gene is TRBJ2-7, the V gene TRBV28; D is possibly TRBD1 (5 bases). The CDR3 covers 14 residues. Germline CDR1 and CDR2: MDHEN and SYDVKM. V lost 6 bases and J 3 bases, leaving 15 bases between the germline ends. The CDR3 protein is CASRSHGAIYEQYF. The CDR3, as DNA: TGTGCCAGCAGGAGTCATGGGGCTATCTACGAGCAGTACTTC.

The genes are TRBV19 and TRBJ1-5; TRBD1 is a possible D gene (6 bases). Trimming stripped 5 bases from V and 8 bases from J, with 13 bases between. The CDR3 totals 13 residues. Germline V lookup: CDR1 LNHDA, CDR2 SQIVND (reference sequence). DNA for the CDR3: TGTGCCAGTAGTGGTTCGGGGGCCAAGCCCCAGCATTTT. This gives the protein CASSGSGAKPQHF.

The J gene is TRBJ1-1, the V gene TRBV5-8; TRBD1 might be the D (5 bases). V shed 2 bases and J shed 1 base, with 9 bases lying between them. Germline assignment: CDR1 SGHTS and CDR2 YDEGEE. This CDR3 spans 14 amino acids. The CDR3, as DNA: TGTGCCAGCAGCTTTCAGGGTGCGAACACTGAAGCTTTCTTT. Protein product: CASSFQGANTEAFF.

CDR3 sequence (DNA): TGCAGCGTTCGTCAGGGGGCTAACACTGAAGCTTTCTTT. It encodes CSVRQGANTEAFF. The rearrangement joins TRBV29-1 to TRBJ1-1; TRBD1 matches 8 bases. The CDR3 spans 13 residues. Germline trimming cut 5 bases from V and 2 bases from J; bases unmatched to any gene: 4. Germline CDR1 SQVTM, CDR2 ANQGSEA.